This T cell receptor (beta chain) was sequenced during a study of blood T cell repertoires in COVID-19. Across the study: There were acute and convalescent COVID-19 samples, and they came from the United States, Italy and Spain.

Some clones are missing from TCRdb's copy, which holds only in-frame ones; the method was immunoSEQ multiplex PCR. The sample includes approximately 260,000 clones, about 90% seen only once; the top ten take around 1.9%. Germline assignment: CDR1 SQVTM and CDR2 ANQGSEA. Trimming shortened V by 0 bases and J by 8 bases, and 22 bases separated the two germline ends. The CDR3 contains 16 residues. The receptor was derived from a woman in her sixties who had recovered from COVID-19. The V gene is TRBV29-1, the J gene TRBJ1-2; D not resolved. The sample was PBMCs or T cells enriched from blood (not recorded which). CDR3 region: CSVEDGVGGPAGGYTF. In DNA form, the CDR3 reads TGCAGCGTTGAAGATGGGGTGGGAGGTCCCGCCGGGGGCTACACCTTC.